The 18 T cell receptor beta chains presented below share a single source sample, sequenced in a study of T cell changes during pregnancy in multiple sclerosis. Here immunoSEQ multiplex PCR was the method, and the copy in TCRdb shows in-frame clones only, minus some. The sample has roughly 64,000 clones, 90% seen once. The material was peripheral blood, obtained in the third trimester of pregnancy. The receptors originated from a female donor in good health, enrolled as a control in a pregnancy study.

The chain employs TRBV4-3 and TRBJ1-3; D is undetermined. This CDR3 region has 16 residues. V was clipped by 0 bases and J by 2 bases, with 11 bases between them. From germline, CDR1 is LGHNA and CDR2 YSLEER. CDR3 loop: CASSQELTNAGNTIYF. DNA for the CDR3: TGCGCCAGCAGCCAAGAACTAACTAACGCTGGAAACACCATATATTTT.

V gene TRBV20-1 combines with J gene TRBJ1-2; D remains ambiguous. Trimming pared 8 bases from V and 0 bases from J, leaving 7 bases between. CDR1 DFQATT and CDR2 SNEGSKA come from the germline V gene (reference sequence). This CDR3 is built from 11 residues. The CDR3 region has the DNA TGCAGTATCGACACTAACTATGGCTACACCTTC. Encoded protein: CSIDTNYGYTF.

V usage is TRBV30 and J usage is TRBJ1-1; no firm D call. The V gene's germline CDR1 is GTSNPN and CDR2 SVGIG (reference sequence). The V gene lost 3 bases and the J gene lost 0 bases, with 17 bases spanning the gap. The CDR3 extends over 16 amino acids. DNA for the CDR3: TGTGCCTGGAGCCTCCTGAGGGAGAAATTGAACACTGAAGCTTTCTTT. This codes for CAWSLLREKLNTEAFF.

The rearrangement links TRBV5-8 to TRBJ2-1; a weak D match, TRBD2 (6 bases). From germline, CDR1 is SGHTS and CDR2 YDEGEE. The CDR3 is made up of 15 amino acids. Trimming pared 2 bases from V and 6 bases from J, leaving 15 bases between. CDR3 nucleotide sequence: TGTGCCAGCAGCTTATGGACTACCTACAGCAATGAGCAGTTCTTC. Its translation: CASSLWTTYSNEQFF.

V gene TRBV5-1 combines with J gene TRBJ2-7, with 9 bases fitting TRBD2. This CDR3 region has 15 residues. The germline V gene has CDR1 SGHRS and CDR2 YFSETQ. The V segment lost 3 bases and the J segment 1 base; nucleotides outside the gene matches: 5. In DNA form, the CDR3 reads TGCGCCAGCAGCTCGGCTAGCGGGGTTTCCTACGAGCAGTACTTC. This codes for CASSSASGVSYEQYF.

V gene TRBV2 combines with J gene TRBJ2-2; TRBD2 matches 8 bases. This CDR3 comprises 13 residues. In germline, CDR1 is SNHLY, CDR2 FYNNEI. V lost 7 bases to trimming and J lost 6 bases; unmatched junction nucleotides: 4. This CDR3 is CASNGRAAGELFF. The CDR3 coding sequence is TGTGCCAGCAACGGGAGGGCCGCCGGGGAGCTGTTTTTT.

Here the CDR3 DNA reads TGTGCCTGGAAGCTGGGAAACACCATATATTTT. It translates to CAWKLGNTIYF. The gene calls are TRBV30 and TRBJ1-3, with D unclear. Trimming took 4 bases from V and 4 from J, leaving 5 bases between them. The CDR3 consists of 11 residues. Germline-derived CDR1 and CDR2 are GTSNPN and SVGIG (reference sequence).

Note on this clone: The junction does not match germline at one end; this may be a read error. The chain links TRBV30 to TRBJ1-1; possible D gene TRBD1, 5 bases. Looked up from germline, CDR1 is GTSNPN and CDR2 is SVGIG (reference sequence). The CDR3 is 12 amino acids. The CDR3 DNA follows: TGTGCCTGGAGTCCCGGAGGGCAGGGTGTGATCTTT. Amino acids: CAWSPGGQGVIF. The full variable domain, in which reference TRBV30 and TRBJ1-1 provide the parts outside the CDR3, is SQTIHQWPATLVQPVGSPLSLECTVEGTSNPNLYWYRQAAGRGLQLLFYSVGIGQISSEVPQNLSASRPQDRQFILSSKKLLLSDSGFYLCAWSPGGQGVIFGQGTRLTVV.

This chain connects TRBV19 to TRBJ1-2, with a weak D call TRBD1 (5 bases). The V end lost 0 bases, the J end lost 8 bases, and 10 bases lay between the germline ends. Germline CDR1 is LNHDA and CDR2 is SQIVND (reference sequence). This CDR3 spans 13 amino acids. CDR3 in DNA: TGTGCCAGTAGTATAGAGGGGCGGCGAGGCTACACCTTC. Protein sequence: CASSIEGRRGYTF.

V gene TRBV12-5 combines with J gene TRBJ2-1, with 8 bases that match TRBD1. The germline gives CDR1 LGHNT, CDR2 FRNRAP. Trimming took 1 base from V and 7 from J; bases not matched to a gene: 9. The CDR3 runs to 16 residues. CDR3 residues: CASGLDRGTARNEQFF. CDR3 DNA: TGTGCTAGTGGTTTGGACAGGGGGACCGCGAGGAATGAGCAGTTCTTC.

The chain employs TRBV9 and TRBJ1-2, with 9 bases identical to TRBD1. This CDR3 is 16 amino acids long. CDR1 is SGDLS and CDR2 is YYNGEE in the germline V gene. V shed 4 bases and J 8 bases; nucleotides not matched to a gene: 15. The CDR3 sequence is CASSLSGGTGLRGYTF. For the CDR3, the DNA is TGTGCCAGCAGCCTGTCCGGGGGGACAGGGCTGCGCGGCTACACCTTC.

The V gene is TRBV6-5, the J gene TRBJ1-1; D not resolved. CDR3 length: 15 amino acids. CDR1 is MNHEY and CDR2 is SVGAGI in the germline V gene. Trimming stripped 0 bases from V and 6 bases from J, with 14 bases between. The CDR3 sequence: CASSYSGELTAEAFF. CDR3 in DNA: TGTGCCAGCAGTTACTCCGGGGAATTAACGGCTGAAGCTTTCTTT.

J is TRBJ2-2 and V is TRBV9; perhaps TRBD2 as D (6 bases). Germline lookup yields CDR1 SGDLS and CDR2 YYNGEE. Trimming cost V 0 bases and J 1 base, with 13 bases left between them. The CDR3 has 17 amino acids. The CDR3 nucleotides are TGTGCCAGCAGCGTAGAACTTCGGGGGAGGAACACCGGGGAGCTGTTTTTT. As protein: CASSVELRGRNTGELFF.

The CDR3 spells CASSLALTGLYGYTF. For the CDR3, the DNA is TGTGCCAGCAGCTTAGCCTTGACAGGACTCTATGGCTACACCTTC. The chain recombines TRBV7-9 with TRBJ1-2, with TRBD1 as a possible D gene (6 bases). Between the trimmed V and J ends, which lost 0 bases and 4 bases, there was a span of 12 bases. Germline lookup yields CDR1 SEHNR and CDR2 FQNEAQ (reference sequence). The CDR3 extends over 15 amino acids.

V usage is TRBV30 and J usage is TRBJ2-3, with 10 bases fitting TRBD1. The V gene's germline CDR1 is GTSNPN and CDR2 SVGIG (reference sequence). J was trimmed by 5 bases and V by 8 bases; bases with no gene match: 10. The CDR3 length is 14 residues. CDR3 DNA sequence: TGTGCCATTTCGGGACAGGGGAGAGTAGATACGCAGTATTTT. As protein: CAISGQGRVDTQYF.

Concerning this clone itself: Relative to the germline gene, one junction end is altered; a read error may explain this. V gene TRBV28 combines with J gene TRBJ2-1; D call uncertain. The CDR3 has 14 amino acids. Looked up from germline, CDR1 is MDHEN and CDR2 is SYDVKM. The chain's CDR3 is CASSSRVQWKAKIF. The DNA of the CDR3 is TGTGCCAGCAGTTCACGGGTCCAATGGAAGGCCAAGATCTTC.

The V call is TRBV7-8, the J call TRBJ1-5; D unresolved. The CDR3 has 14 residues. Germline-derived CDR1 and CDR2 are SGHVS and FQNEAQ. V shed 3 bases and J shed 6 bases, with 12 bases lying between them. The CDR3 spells CASSFDRVSQPQHF. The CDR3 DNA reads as TGTGCCAGCAGCTTTGACCGGGTGTCTCAGCCCCAGCATTTT.

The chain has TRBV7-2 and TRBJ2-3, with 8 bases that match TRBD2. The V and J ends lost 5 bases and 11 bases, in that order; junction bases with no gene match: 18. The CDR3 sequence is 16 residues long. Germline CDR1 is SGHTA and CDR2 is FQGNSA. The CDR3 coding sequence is TGTGCCAGCAGCCCTCAACACGGAGCGGGGGCTCGAGGGCAGTATTTT. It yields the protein CASSPQHGAGARGQYF.